Included here is one TCR beta chain sequence, with context. A much larger clone lies one base from this, so it may be a read error. The data derive from a study of circulating CD8 cells and anti-PD-1 response in melanoma. TCR libraries were prepared from approximately 15 ng of total RNA with the QIAseq Immune Repertoire TCR panel. TCRdb reanalysed the reads using MiXCR and keeps one entry per CDR3 protein. The repertoire includes roughly 2,000 distinct CDR3 sequences, roughly 8.4% of them detected once, and about 8.1% sits in the top ten. CDR1 and CDR2 (germline): MGHDK, SYGVNS. The CDR3 contains 12 residues. V was trimmed by 9 bases and J by 8 bases, leaving 15 bases between them. Four subsets defined by PD-1 and/or TIGIT were sorted from live CD3+CD8+TCRalphabeta+ cells.

This clonotype originated in a human donor with melanoma. The source material was CD8+ T cells from PBMCs, sampled at baseline or after one month of anti-PD-1 therapy (not recorded which). The genes are TRBV25-1 and TRBJ2-3; TRBD1 is a possible D gene (6 bases). The CDR3 region is CASSSDRSTQYF. CDR3 sequence (DNA): TGTGCCAGTTCATCGGACAGAAGTACGCAGTATTTT.